This T cell receptor beta chain was retrieved from a study of blood T cell repertoires in COVID-19. Study-level background: In each case, the material was cDNA or gDNA derived from T cells, B-cell-depleted T cells, or PBMCs.

The CDR3 runs to 14 residues. V lost 7 bases and J lost 5, with 17 bases in between. Germline lookup yields CDR1 ENHRY and CDR2 SYGVKD. As handled by the study authors: Nucleated cell number was recorded as an estimate derived from reference gene primer amplification. TCRdb keeps only in-frame clones here, not all; method: immunoSEQ multiplex PCR. The D gene and trimming were derived from the DNA, and the V and J assignments and clone size from that table. The table includes tens of thousands of clones, around nine tenths detected once. Source material: peripheral blood. This clonotype was sampled from a woman between 70 and 85 years old with acute or convalescent COVID-19. The V gene is TRBV10-3, the J gene TRBJ1-1; a possible D gene is TRBD1 (5 bases). The DNA for the CDR3 is TGTGCCATCAAAAAGGAGGGGCGCGGAACTGAAGCTTTCTTT. Protein sequence: CAIKKEGRGTEAFF.